The following is a TCR beta chain sequence with its context. The data originate from a study of cytomegalovirus exposure and HLA in healthy donors. The CDR3 runs to 15 residues. Looked up from germline, CDR1 is LNHDA and CDR2 is SQIVND (reference sequence). Trimming removed 6 bases from V and 2 bases from J, with 16 bases in between. Primers included in the PCR were 60 Vbeta and 13 Jbeta primers. Data came from immunoSEQ multiplex PCR; TCRdb stores just in-frame clones and leaves some out. The profile shows roughly 140,000 clones, approximately 72% of them singletons. The chain recombines TRBV19 with TRBJ2-5; TRBD1 might be the D (6 bases). The clonotype originates from a man in his forties in good health and CMV-seronegative. The sample was PBMCs. CDR3 sequence: CASSARGQIQETQYF. The CDR3, as DNA: TGTGCCAGTAGCGCTCGAGGACAGATTCAAGAGACCCAGTACTTC. Full variable domain (remainder filled in from reference TRBV19 and TRBJ2-5): DGGITQSPKYLFRKEGQNVTLSCEQNLNHDAMYWYRQDPGQGLRLIYYSQIVNDFQKGDIAEGYSVSREKKESFPLTVTSAQKNPTAFYLCASSARGQIQETQYFGPGTRLLVL.